This T cell receptor beta chain was captured in a study of blood T cell repertoires in COVID-19 (dated by TCRdb to 2018 to 2021). In terms of the full investigation: The collaborator samples originated in the United States, Italy and Spain and spanned the acute and convalescent phases of COVID-19. The prospective study material was composed of cDNA or gDNA derived from T cells, B-cell-depleted T cells, or PBMCs. Deeply sampled blood TCRbeta repertoires from subjects exposed to, actively infected with, or recovered from COVID-19 were included in the dataset. The repertoires were released in a freely available public database meant as a resource for research on the immune response to SARS-CoV-2. The samples were drawn from the first 160 participants of the ongoing ImmuneRACE study and from about 1,200 subjects provided by 6 global collaborators. Nearly every sample came with metadata listing a de-identified subject ID, COVID-19 status, age in years and sex. HLA class I and class II types, where available, came from metadata supplied by the sample provider rather than from assay-based typing. Results the study describes overall, beyond this receptor: How much clinical and demographic metadata was included differed by source and by participant, and the metadata was provided uncurated.

CDR1 and CDR2, per the germline V gene (reference sequence), are PRHDT and FYEKMQ. From the cysteine through the phenylalanine, the CDR3 covers 15 amino acids. The DNA shown is the 45-base CDR3, in frame from base 1. The trim is 2 bases for V and 4 bases for J, with a gap of 14 bases between the germline ends. On this clone: The antigen this receptor binds is unknown. No much larger clone is present one base from it, and per-base qualities are unavailable.

TCRbeta CDR3 regions were amplified from genomic DNA by means of the immunoSEQ Assay, a bias-controlled multiplex PCR. In the source study's methods: Within the assay, amplification of reference gene primers was used to estimate how many nucleated cells each sample contained. To quantify the absolute abundance of each unique TCRbeta CDR3 rearrangement, sequence reads were collapsed and filtered. For each sample, productive Simpson clonality was calculated by taking the square root of Simpson's diversity index across productive rearrangements. The immuneACCESS repertoire file appears here via TCRdb, limited to in-frame rearrangements. These files lack a portion of the clones; in checked studies, under half of the deficit traces to unresolved V genes, and the cause of the others is not known. V and J calls and clone size are as listed in that table; D and trimming were resolved from the DNA. The sample yields 200,000 to 300,000 clones; 75% to 85% were counted once. The ten largest account for more than 5% of the sample.

Collaborating institutions collected whole blood in K2EDTA tubes following their own protocols. For TCRbeta analysis, collaborator samples were shipped as frozen whole blood, as isolated PBMCs, or as DNA extracted from either sample type. This chain is built from TRBV13 and TRBJ1-2, and the D gene may be TRBD1, 5 bases matching. The sample consisted of peripheral blood. This sequence was found in a human donor in a cohort sampled during active COVID-19. The nucleotide sequence is given as TGTGCCAGCAGCTTATACAGGCCCTCCCCCTATGGCTACACCTTC. Its protein product is CASSLYRPSPYGYTF.